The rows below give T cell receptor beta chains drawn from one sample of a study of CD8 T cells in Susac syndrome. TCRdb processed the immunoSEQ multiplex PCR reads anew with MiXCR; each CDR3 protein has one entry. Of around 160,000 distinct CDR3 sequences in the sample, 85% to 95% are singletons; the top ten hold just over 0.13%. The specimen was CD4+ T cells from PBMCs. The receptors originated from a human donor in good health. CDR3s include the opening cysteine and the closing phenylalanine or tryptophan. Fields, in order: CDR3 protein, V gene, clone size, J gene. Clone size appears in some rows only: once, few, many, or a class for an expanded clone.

CDR3aa: CATSNPRGPGGTQYF
v_gene: TRBV15
abundance: .
j_gene: TRBJ2-5

CDR3aa: CSAIRTAGPEAFF
v_gene: TRBV20-1
abundance: .
j_gene: TRBJ1-1

CDR3aa: CASNGQGSRYGYTF
v_gene: TRBV28
abundance: .
j_gene: TRBJ1-2

CDR3aa: CASRSGTAFSTDTQYF
v_gene: TRBV23-1
abundance: .
j_gene: TRBJ2-3

CDR3aa: CASSNPHRGQETQYF
v_gene: TRBV5-4
abundance: .
j_gene: TRBJ2-5

CDR3aa: CATSARGSGANVLTF
v_gene: TRBV15
abundance: .
j_gene: TRBJ2-6

CDR3aa: CASSEDRGFGGYTF
v_gene: TRBV2
abundance: .
j_gene: TRBJ1-2

CDR3aa: CSVSLNLQETQYF
v_gene: TRBV29-1
abundance: .
j_gene: TRBJ2-5

CDR3aa: CASSPAGTGTDTQYF
v_gene: TRBV28
abundance: .
j_gene: TRBJ2-3

CDR3aa: CASSLGLTLTQFF
v_gene: TRBV7-2
abundance: .
j_gene: .

CDR3aa: CASTRGEGQGSASGRDTQYF
v_gene: TRBV23-1
abundance: .
j_gene: TRBJ2-3

CDR3aa: CASGGQGGCEQYF
v_gene: TRBV23-1
abundance: .
j_gene: TRBJ2-7

CDR3aa: CATSDLFGRLTGELFF
v_gene: TRBV24-1
abundance: .
j_gene: TRBJ2-2

CDR3aa: CASSQAITLPKNIQYF
v_gene: TRBV3-1
abundance: once
j_gene: TRBJ2-4